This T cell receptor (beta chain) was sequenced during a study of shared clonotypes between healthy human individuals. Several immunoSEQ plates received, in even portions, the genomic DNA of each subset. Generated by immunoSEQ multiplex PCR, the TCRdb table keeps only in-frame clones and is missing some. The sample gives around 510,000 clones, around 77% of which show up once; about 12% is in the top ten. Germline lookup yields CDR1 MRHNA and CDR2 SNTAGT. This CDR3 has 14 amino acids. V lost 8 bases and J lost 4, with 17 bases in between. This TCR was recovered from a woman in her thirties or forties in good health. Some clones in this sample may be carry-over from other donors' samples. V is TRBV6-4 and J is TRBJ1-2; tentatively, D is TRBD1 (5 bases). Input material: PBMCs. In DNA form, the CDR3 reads TGTGCCAGCGGGGGTAAGCTGCTGGTCTATGGCTACACCTTC. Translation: CASGGKLLVYGYTF.